This T cell receptor (beta chain) emerged from a study of OX40 agonist ivuxolimab in advanced cancers. This CDR3 contains 13 residues. Germline loops: CDR1 GTSNPN, CDR2 SVGIG (reference sequence). V dropped 0 bases and J dropped 5 bases, with 10 bases sitting between them. Profiling relied on immunoSEQ multiplex PCR, and the TCRdb table lists in-frame clones only, not all of them. The sample includes roughly 70,000 clones, about 91% of them seen just once. The TCR sequence derives from an adult with an advanced solid tumor such as melanoma, head and neck, liver or kidney cancer. This chain connects TRBV30 to TRBJ2-5, with D unresolved. The sequencing here drew on CD4+ or CD8+ T cells sorted from blood, taken in a trial of the OX40 agonist ivuxolimab. The CDR3 sequence is CAWSVPGSETQYF. As DNA, the CDR3 is TGTGCCTGGAGTGTACCCGGGTCGGAGACCCAGTACTTC.